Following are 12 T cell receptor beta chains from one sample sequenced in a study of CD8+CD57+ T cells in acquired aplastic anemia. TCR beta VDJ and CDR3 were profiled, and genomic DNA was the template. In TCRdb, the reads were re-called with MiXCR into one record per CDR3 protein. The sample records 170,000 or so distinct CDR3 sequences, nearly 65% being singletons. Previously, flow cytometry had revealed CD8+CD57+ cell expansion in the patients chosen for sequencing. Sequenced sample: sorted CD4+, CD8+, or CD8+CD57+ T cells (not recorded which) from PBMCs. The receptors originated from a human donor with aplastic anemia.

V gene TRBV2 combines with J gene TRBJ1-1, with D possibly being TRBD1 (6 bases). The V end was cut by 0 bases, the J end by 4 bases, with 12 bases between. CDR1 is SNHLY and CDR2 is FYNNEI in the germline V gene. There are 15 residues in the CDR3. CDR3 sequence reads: CASSEAQGMGTEAFF. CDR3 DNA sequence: TGTGCCAGCAGTGAAGCACAGGGAATGGGCACTGAAGCTTTCTTT.

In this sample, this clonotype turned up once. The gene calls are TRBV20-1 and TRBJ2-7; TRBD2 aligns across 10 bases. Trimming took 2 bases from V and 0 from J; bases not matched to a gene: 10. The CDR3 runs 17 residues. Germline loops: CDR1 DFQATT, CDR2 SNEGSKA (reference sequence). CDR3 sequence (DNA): TGCAGTGCTAGATTGCTAGCGGGGGCCGAAAGCTCCTACGAGCAGTACTTC. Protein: CSARLLAGAESSYEQYF.

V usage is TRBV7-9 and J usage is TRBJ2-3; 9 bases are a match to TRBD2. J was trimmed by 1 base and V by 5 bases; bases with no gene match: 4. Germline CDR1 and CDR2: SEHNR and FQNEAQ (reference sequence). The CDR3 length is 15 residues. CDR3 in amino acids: CASSPRTSGTDTQYF. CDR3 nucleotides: TGTGCCAGCAGCCCAAGGACTAGCGGCACAGATACGCAGTATTTT.

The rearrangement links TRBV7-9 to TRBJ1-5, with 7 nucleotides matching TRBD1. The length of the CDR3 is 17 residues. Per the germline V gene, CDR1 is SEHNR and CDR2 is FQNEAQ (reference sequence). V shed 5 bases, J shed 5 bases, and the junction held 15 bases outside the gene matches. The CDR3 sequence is CASSHPPGEGADQPQHF. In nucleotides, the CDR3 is TGTGCCAGCAGCCACCCACCGGGAGAGGGGGCGGATCAGCCCCAGCATTTT.

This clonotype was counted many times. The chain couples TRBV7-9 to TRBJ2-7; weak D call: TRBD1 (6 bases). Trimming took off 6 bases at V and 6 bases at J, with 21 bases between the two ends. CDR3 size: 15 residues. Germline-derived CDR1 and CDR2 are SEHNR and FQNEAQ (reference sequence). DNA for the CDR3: TGTGCCAGCAGTAACCGGGACACGGGTCTGGGCGAGCAGTACTTC. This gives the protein CASSNRDTGLGEQYF. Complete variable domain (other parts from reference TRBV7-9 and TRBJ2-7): DTGVSQNPRHKITKRGQNVTFRCDPISEHNRLYWYRQTLGQGPEFLTYFQNEAQLEKSRLLSDRFSAERPKGSFSTLEIQRTEQGDSAMYLCASSNRDTGLGEQYFGPGTRLTVT.

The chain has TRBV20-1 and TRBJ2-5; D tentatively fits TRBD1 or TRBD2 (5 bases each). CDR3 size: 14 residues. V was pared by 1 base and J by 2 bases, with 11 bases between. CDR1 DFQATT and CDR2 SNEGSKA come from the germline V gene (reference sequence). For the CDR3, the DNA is TGCAGTGCTAGAGGGGGGACGGAACAAGAGACCCAGTACTTC. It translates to CSARGGTEQETQYF.

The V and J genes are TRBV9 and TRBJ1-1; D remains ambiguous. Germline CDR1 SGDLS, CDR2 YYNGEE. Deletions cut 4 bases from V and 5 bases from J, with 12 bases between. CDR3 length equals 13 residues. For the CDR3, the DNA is TGTGCCAGCAGCTTTGGCGTGGGGACTGAAGCTTTCTTT. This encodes CASSFGVGTEAFF.

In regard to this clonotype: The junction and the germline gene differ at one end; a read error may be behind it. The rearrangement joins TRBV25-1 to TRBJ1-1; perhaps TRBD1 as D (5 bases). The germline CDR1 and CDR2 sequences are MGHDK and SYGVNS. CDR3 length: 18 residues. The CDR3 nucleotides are TGTGCCAGCAGTTTCACCCACCCACATGGGGGGAAAGGGACTGAAGCTTTTTTT. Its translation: CASSFTHPHGGKGTEAFF.

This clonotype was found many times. CDR3 nucleotide sequence: TGTGCCAGCAGCTCGCGGACAAAAGAGACCCAGTACTTC. This gives the protein CASSSRTKETQYF. The chain carries TRBV7-9 and TRBJ2-5; tentative D call: TRBD1 (5 bases). This CDR3 is 13 amino acids long. Germline V CDR1 and CDR2: SEHNR, FQNEAQ (reference sequence). Trimming removed 4 bases at V and 3 bases at J, with 9 bases between.

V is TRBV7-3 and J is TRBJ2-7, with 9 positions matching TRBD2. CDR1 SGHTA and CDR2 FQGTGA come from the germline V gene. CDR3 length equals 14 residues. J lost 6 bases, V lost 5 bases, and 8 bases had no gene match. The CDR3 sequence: CASSALAGFGEQYF. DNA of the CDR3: TGTGCCAGCAGCGCACTAGCGGGTTTCGGCGAGCAGTACTTC.

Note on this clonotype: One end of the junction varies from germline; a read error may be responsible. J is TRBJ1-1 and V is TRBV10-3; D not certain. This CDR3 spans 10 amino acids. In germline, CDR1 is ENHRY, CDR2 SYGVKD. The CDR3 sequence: CASSTPAAFF. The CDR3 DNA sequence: TGTGCCAGCAGTACCCCGGCCGCTTTCTTT.

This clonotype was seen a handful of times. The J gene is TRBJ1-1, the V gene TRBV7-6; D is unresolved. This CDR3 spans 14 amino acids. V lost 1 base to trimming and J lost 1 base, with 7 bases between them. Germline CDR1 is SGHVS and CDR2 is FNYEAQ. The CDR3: CASSLDRRNTEAFF. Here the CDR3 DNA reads TGTGCCAGCAGCTTAGATCGTCGGAACACTGAAGCTTTCTTT.